These 14 T cell receptor beta chains came from one sample sequenced in a study of a mutant IDH1 vaccine in newly diagnosed glioma. No antigen has been assigned to these receptors. Clones were read by immunoSEQ multiplex PCR, and TCRdb kept only the in-frame ones, dropping some. The data hold tens of thousands of clones, with roughly 84% observed a single time. As for time point: week 35, safety follow-up. A single vaccine dose contained 300 ug of mutant IDH1 20-mer peptide, and topical imiquimod was used with it. Sequences were derived from PBMCs, sampled from a glioma patient whose treatment included an IDH1 peptide vaccine. These receptors were taken from a man aged 18 to 29 with glioma.

The chain combines TRBV5-4 with TRBJ2-7, with D perhaps assigned TRBD1 or TRBD2 (5 bases each). The CDR3 totals 14 residues. The germline gives CDR1 SGHNT, CDR2 YYREEE (reference sequence). V was trimmed by 2 bases and J by 5 bases, leaving 14 bases between them. As DNA, the CDR3 is TGTGCCAGCAGCTTCGGGACCGTGGTCCACGAGCAGTACTTC. Translation: CASSFGTVVHEQYF.

This chain joins TRBV7-9 and TRBJ1-2; D ambiguous. Germline CDR1 is SEHNR and CDR2 is FQNEAQ (reference sequence). This CDR3 has 13 residues. V lost 1 base and J lost 6, with 9 bases in between. CDR3 protein: CASSLGGTDGYTF. CDR3 in DNA: TGTGCCAGCAGCTTAGGAGGTACGGATGGCTACACCTTC.

The V gene is TRBV7-9, the J gene TRBJ2-4; 7 nucleotides line up with TRBD1. The CDR3 has 15 amino acids. The V gene's germline CDR1 is SEHNR and CDR2 FQNEAQ (reference sequence). Trimming removed 5 bases from V and 1 base from J; junction bases left unmatched: 5. The chain's CDR3 is CASSRQGNAKNIQYF. The CDR3 nucleotides read TGTGCCAGCAGCAGACAGGGAAACGCCAAAAACATTCAGTACTTC.

This clone was picked up one time. V usage is TRBV19 and J usage is TRBJ1-1; no clear D. V lost 0 bases, J lost 0 bases, and 8 bases lay in between. Germline assignment: CDR1 LNHDA and CDR2 SQIVND (reference sequence). The CDR3 runs 15 residues. The CDR3 protein is CASSIESTLNTEAFF. Here the CDR3 DNA reads TGTGCCAGTAGTATAGAGAGCACCCTGAACACTGAAGCTTTCTTT. The full variable domain, in which reference TRBV19 and TRBJ1-1 provide the parts outside the CDR3, is DGGITQSPKYLFRKEGQNVTLSCEQNLNHDAMYWYRQDPGQGLRLIYYSQIVNDFQKGDIAEGYSVSREKKESFPLTVTSAQKNPTAFYLCASSIESTLNTEAFFGQGTRLTVV.

The rearrangement uses TRBV6-8 and TRBJ2-7, with TRBD1 matching over 7 bases. This CDR3 is 12 amino acids long. Unmatched junction bases numbered 7, after V lost 7 bases and J lost 7 bases. CDR1 is MNHGY and CDR2 is SAAAGT in the germline V gene. The CDR3 sequence: CASKKGAREQYF. CDR3 nucleotides: TGTGCCAGCAAAAAGGGGGCCAGGGAGCAGTACTTC.

The rearrangement links TRBV19 to TRBJ1-1; D ambiguous. CDR1 is LNHDA, CDR2 SQIVND, per germline (reference sequence). This CDR3 is built from 12 residues. The V end lost 3 bases, the J end lost 8 bases, and 10 bases lay between the germline ends. This CDR3 is CASSIFNVEAFF. The CDR3 DNA follows: TGTGCCAGTAGTATTTTCAACGTCGAAGCTTTCTTT.

V and J are TRBV4-2 and TRBJ1-3; 7 bases are a match to TRBD1. The CDR3 is made up of 17 amino acids. The trim removed 1 base at V and 3 bases at J, leaving 9 bases unmatched. Germline values: CDR1 LGHNA, CDR2 YNFKEQ. This CDR3 reads CASSQGGYRGGGNTIYF. The CDR3 DNA reads TGTGCCAGCAGCCAAGGAGGGTACAGGGGAGGTGGAAACACCATATATTTT.

This clone occurred a few times. Its ends do not fully match the called genes, so a read error is possible. The chain employs TRBV29-1 and TRBJ1-1, with 7 nucleotides matching TRBD1. Per the germline V gene, CDR1 is SQVTM and CDR2 is ANQGSEA. The CDR3 runs to 12 residues. CDR3 nucleotide sequence: TGCAGCGTTGAAGATCACCTGGACAGGACTTACTTT. Translating gives CSVEDHLDRTYF.

The chain employs TRBV9 and TRBJ1-3; D gene unclear. The V end was cut by 0 bases, the J end by 4 bases, with 8 bases between. The CDR3 length is 14 residues. In germline, CDR1 is SGDLS, CDR2 YYNGEE. The CDR3 DNA sequence: TGTGCCAGCAGCGTAGAGGCTAAGGGAAACACCATATATTTT. It codes for CASSVEAKGNTIYF.

The chain uses TRBV6-1 and TRBJ1-2; D uncertain. The ends were cut back, 4 bases at V and 9 bases at J, with 12 bases in the middle. This CDR3 has 12 amino acids. The V gene's germline CDR1 is MNHNS and CDR2 SASEGT. CDR3 nucleotide sequence: TGTGCCAGCAGTGCGCTACTCGACCGCTACACCTTC. Protein: CASSALLDRYTF.

This clone has more than one count but fewer than ten. V is TRBV11-1 and J is TRBJ2-2, with 7 bases identical to TRBD1. Germline values: CDR1 SGHAT, CDR2 FQDESV (reference sequence). This CDR3 has 14 amino acids. V was pared by 5 bases and J by 3 bases, with 3 bases of the junction left unmatched. The CDR3 loop is CASSLGTDTGELFF. CDR3 sequence (DNA): TGTGCCAGCAGCCTCGGGACAGACACCGGGGAGCTGTTTTTT.

The J gene is TRBJ2-2, the V gene TRBV5-6; D is uncertain. The CDR3 is 15 residues long. Trimming took 4 bases from V and 6 from J, leaving 16 bases between them. CDR1 SGHDT and CDR2 YYEEEE come from the germline V gene. DNA of the CDR3: TGTGCCAGCAGCCTTACCCATCGCGGACCCGGGGAGCTGTTTTTT. Its protein product is CASSLTHRGPGELFF.

The rearrangement links TRBV5-1 to TRBJ1-1, with D possibly being TRBD1 (5 bases). The germline gives CDR1 SGHRS, CDR2 YFSETQ. V lost 2 bases, J lost 0 bases, and 8 bases lay in between. CDR3 length: 14 residues. For the CDR3, the DNA is TGCGCCAGCAGCTTCGAGGGGTTGAACACTGAAGCTTTCTTT. Encoded protein: CASSFEGLNTEAFF.

The chain is built from TRBV29-1 and TRBJ1-3, with unresolved D. CDR3 length: 16 residues. CDR1 SQVTM and CDR2 ANQGSEA come from the germline V gene. Between the trimmed V and J ends, which lost 2 bases and 0 bases, there was a span of 14 bases. The CDR3, as DNA: TGCAGCGTTGAATTTTTGCAGGATCTCTCTGGAAACACCATATATTTT. This encodes CSVEFLQDLSGNTIYF. The entire variable domain, with the rest obtained from reference TRBV29-1 and TRBJ1-3, is as follows: SAVISQKPSRDICQRGTSLTIQCQVDSQVTMMFWYRQQPGQSLTLIATANQGSEATYESGFVIDKFPISRPNLTFSTLTVSNMSPEDSSIYLCSVEFLQDLSGNTIYFGEGSWLTVV.